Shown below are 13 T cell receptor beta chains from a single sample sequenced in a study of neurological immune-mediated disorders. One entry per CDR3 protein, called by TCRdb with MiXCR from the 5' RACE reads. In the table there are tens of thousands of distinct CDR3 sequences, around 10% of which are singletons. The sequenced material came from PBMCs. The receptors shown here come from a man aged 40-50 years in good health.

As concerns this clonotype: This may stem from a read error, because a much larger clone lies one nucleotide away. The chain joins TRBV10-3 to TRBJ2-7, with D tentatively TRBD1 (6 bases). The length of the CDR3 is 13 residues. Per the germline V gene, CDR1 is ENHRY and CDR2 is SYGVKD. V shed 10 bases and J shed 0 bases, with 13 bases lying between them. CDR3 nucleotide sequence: TGTGCCACCCGGGACACCACCTCCTACGAGCAGTACTTC. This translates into CATRDTTSYEQYF.

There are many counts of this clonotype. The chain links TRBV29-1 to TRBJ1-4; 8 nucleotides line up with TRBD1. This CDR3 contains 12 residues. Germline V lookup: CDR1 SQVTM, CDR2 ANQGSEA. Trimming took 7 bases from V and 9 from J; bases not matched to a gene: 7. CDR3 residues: CSAERTGKKLFF. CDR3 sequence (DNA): TGCAGCGCCGAGAGGACAGGGAAAAAACTGTTTTTT. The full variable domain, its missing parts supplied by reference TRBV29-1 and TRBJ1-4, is SAVISQKPSRDICQRGTSLTIQCQVDSQVTMMFWYRQQPGQSLTLIATANQGSEATYESGFVIDKFPISRPNLTFSTLTVSNMSPEDSSIYLCSAERTGKKLFFGSGTQLSVL.

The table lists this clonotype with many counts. The CDR3 reads CSVNRGPNEQYF. In DNA form, the CDR3 reads TGCAGCGTAAACAGGGGACCAAACGAGCAGTACTTC. V gene TRBV29-1 combines with J gene TRBJ2-7, with 7 bases matching TRBD1. This CDR3 has 12 residues. Trimming cost V 6 bases and J 5 bases; bases outside gene matches: 7. The germline gives CDR1 SQVTM, CDR2 ANQGSEA.

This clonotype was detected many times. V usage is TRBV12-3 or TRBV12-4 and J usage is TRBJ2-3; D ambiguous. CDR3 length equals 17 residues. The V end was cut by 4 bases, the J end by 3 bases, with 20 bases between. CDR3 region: CASSSGPTGPETDTQYF. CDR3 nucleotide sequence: TGTGCCAGCAGTTCCGGACCGACCGGGCCGGAAACAGATACGCAGTATTTT.

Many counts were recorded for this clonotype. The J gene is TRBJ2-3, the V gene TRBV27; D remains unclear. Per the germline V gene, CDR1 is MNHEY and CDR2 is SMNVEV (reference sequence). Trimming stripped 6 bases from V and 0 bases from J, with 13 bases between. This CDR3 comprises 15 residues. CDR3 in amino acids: CASSPLYGSTDTQYF. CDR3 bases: TGTGCCAGCAGCCCACTCTACGGAAGCACAGATACGCAGTATTTT.

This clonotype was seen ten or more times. In nucleotides, the CDR3 is TGTGCCAGCAGCCACAGACTACAGGCCTACGAGCAGTACTTC. Protein: CASSHRLQAYEQYF. J is TRBJ2-7 and V is TRBV3-1, with D perhaps assigned TRBD1 or TRBD2 (5 bases each). Trimming stripped 3 bases from V and 2 bases from J, with 11 bases between. CDR3 size: 14 residues. Per the germline V gene, CDR1 is LGHDT and CDR2 is YNNKEL (reference sequence).

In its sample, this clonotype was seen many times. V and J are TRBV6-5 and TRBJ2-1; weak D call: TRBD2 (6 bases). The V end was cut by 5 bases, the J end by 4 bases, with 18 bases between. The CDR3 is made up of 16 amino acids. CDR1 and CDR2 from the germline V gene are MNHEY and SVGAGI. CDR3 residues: CASSPSGTASYNEQFF. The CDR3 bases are TGTGCCAGCAGTCCCTCCGGGACTGCTTCATACAATGAGCAGTTCTTC.

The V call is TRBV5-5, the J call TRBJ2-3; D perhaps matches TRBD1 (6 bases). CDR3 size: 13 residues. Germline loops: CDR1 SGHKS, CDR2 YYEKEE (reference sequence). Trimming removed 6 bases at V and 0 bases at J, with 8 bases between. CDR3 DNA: TGTGCCAGCAACCAGGGGAGCACAGATACGCAGTATTTT. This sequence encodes CASNQGSTDTQYF.

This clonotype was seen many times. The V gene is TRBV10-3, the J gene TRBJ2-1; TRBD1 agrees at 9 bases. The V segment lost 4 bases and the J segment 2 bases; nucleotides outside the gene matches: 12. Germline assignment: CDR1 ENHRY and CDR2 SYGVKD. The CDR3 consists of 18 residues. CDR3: CAISVTGGQTGAYNEQFF. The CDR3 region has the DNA TGTGCCATCAGTGTGACAGGGGGTCAGACAGGGGCCTACAATGAGCAGTTCTTC.

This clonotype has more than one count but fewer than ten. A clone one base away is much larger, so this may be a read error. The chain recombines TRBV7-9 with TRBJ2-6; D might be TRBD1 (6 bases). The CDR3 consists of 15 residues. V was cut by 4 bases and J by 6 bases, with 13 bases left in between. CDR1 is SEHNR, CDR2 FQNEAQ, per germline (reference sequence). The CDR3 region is CASSSQGPEANVLTF. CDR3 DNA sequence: TGTGCCAGCAGCTCCCAGGGGCCTGAGGCCAACGTCCTGACTTTC.

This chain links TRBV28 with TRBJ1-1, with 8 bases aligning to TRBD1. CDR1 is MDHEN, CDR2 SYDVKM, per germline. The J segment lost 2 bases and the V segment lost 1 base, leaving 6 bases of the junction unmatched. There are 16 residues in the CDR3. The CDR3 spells CASSLSFQGANTEAFF. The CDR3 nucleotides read TGTGCCAGCAGTTTATCTTTCCAGGGGGCCAACACTGAAGCTTTCTTT.

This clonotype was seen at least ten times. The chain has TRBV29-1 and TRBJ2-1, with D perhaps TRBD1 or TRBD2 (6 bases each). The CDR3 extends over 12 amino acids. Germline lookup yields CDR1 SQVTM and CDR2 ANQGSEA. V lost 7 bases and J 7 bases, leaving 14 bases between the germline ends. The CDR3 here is CSAGRGENEQFF. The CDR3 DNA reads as TGCAGCGCAGGAAGGGGGGAGAATGAGCAGTTCTTC.

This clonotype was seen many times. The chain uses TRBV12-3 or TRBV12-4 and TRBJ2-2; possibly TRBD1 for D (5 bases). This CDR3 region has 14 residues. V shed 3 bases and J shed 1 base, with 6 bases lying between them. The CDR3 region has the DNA TGTGCCAGCAGTTTTGACAGGAACACCGGGGAGCTGTTTTTT. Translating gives CASSFDRNTGELFF.